This TCR beta chain was recovered during a study of blood T cell repertoires in COVID-19. How the authors handled the data: Amplified reference gene primers provided the basis for estimating nucleated cell counts. This table comes from immunoSEQ multiplex PCR, and its TCRdb copy is limited to in-frame clones, with some not included. That table supplies the V and J calls and clone size; D and trimming were determined from the DNA. This table has about 20,000 clones, approximately 93% appearing once. Germline CDR1 is SGHDN and CDR2 is FVKESK. CDR3 size: 15 residues. V trimming: 4 bases; J trimming: 6 bases; junction bases outside the gene matches: 8.

The chain couples TRBV14 to TRBJ2-1; 8 nucleotides align to TRBD1. This TCR came from a woman between 50 and 59 years old with active COVID-19. The sequenced sample was peripheral blood. The CDR3 DNA is TGTGCCAGCAGCCCCCGGGGGACAGGCCTCAATGAGCAGTTCTTC. Translating gives CASSPRGTGLNEQFF.